What follows describes a single T cell receptor (beta chain). The sample is drawn from a study of blood T cell repertoires in COVID-19. This CDR3 is built from 10 residues. Trimming cost V 8 bases and J 6 bases, with 5 bases left between them. Looked up from germline, CDR1 is MDHEN and CDR2 is SYDVKM. Profiled with immunoSEQ multiplex PCR; TCRdb holds only in-frame clones, not every one. The sample yields about 400,000 clones, approximately 90% seen once. The chain couples TRBV28 to TRBJ1-5; D is ambiguous. Specimen: PBMCs or T cells enriched from blood (not recorded which). This TCR was recovered from a woman aged 45-65 years who had recovered from COVID-19. CDR3 bases: TGTGCCAGCGGCCTTCAGCCCCAGCATTTT. It specifies CASGLQPQHF. Looking up the rest from reference TRBV28 and TRBJ1-5 gives the full variable domain: DVKVTQSSRYLVKRTGEKVFLECVQDMDHENMFWYRQDPGLGLRLIYFSYDVKMKEKGDIPEGYSVSREKKERFSLILESASTNQTSMYLCASGLQPQHFGDGTRLSIL.